This TCR beta chain was observed in a study of T cell responses to AZD1222 COVID-19 vaccine. Study-wide results and limits: A reported finding is that nearly half of spike-specific TCRs target unmutated variant regions. None of the repertoires were sampled until the peak T cell response had passed.

This clone appeared a single time. Its antigen remains unknown. Assay: immunoSEQ multiplex PCR; the TCRdb copy retains only in-frame clones and omits some. The sample lists 90,000 to 150,000 clones; 80% to 95% were seen once. From germline, CDR1 is DFQATT and CDR2 SNEGSKA (reference sequence). The CDR3 contains 12 residues. V dropped 3 bases and J dropped 4 bases, with 7 bases sitting between them. This specimen consisted of peripheral blood, obtained 28 days after the second dose of the MenACWY control vaccine. The chain links TRBV20-1 to TRBJ1-5; D is unresolved. This sequence originates from an adult who received the MenACWY meningococcal vaccine as a control. The CDR3 sequence is CSASQENQPQHF. The CDR3 DNA follows: TGCAGTGCTAGTCAAGAAAATCAGCCCCAGCATTTT.